What follows is one T cell receptor (beta chain) and its context. What it binds is not known. This CDR3 spans 14 amino acids. Germline CDR1 is SEHNR and CDR2 is FQNEAQ (reference sequence). Trimming removed 2 bases at V and 3 bases at J, with 10 bases between. The source of the sample is a study of shared clonotypes between healthy human individuals. Study at large: Each donor contributed plates that comprised three CD4 naive, three CD4 memory, two CD8 naive and one CD8 memory. General study points: Non-shared clonotypes had lower generation probabilities than those shared by all four donors.

Libraries were prepared by immunoSEQ multiplex PCR; TCRdb keeps only in-frame clonotypes and omits some of them. Among hundreds of thousands of clones listed, around 74% were seen once. Within Nashville, Tennessee resided all donors, each a Caucasian adult. The clonotype was recovered from a woman younger than 45 in good health. V is TRBV7-9 and J is TRBJ2-5, with no clear D. Sequencing was performed on memory CD4+ T cells sorted from blood. Subset here: CD45RA-negative fraction. DNA of the CDR3: TGTGCCAGCAGCTTATTTCTGGTGGAAGAGACCCAGTACTTC. Protein: CASSLFLVEETQYF.